A selection of T cell receptor beta chains follows, all from one sample in a study of beta chain features in type 1 diabetes. Repertoires were generated with immunoSEQ multiplex PCR, while TCRdb's copy carries only in-frame clones and drops some. The sample carries about 410,000 clones, around 14% recorded once. The sequencing input was naive CD4+ T cells from blood. All receptors derive from a man aged 25 to 45 in good health. The CDR3 runs from the conserved cysteine through the conserved F or W. Each record gives: D gene, CDR3 length, clone size, J gene, V gene, CDR3 protein, CDR3 DNA. The D gene is left open where the match is weak. Some rows have no size entry. The others give once, few or many, or a class for an expanded clone.

>TRBD2|15|-|TRBJ2-1|TRBV30
CAWSSAGGPTNEQFF
TGTGCCTGGAGTTCCGCGGGAGGGCCTACCAATGAGCAGTTCTTC
>-|12|few|TRBJ2-2|TRBV29-1
CSVEKSTGELFF
TGCAGCGTTGAAAAGTCCACCGGGGAGCTGTTTTTT
>-|17|few|TRBJ2-2|TRBV9
CASSVEVGRVRTGELFF
TGTGCCAGCAGCGTAGAGGTGGGCAGGGTGAGAACCGGGGAGCTGTTTTTT
>TRBD2|15|few|TRBJ2-3|TRBV5-8
CASSRGGDRTDTQYF
TGTGCCAGCAGCCGCGGGGGGGATCGCACAGATACGCAGTATTTT
>-|12|-|TRBJ2-3|TRBV7-6
CASSLSTDTQYF
TGTGCCAGCAGCCTCAGCACAGATACGCAGTATTTT
>TRBD1|13|-|TRBJ1-2|TRBV28
CASTEGGQGGYTF
TGTGCCAGCACCGAGGGCGGACAGGGAGGCTACACCTTC
>-|12|-|TRBJ1-2|TRBV7-9
CASSPVVIGYTF
TGTGCCAGCAGCCCCGTCGTAATCGGCTACACCTTC
>TRBD2|15|few|TRBJ2-1|TRBV19
CASSILAGVSNEQFF
TGTGCCAGTAGTATCCTAGCGGGAGTCTCCAATGAGCAGTTCTTC
>-|13|few|TRBJ1-1|TRBV30
CAWNLWRECEAFF
TGTGCCTGGAATTTATGGCGGGAGTGTGAAGCTTTCTTT
>-|16|few|TRBJ2-3|TRBV5-4
CASSLAWAGNTDTQYF
TGTGCCAGCAGCTTGGCCTGGGCGGGGAACACAGATACGCAGTATTTT
>-|11|-|TRBJ1-2|TRBV29-1
CSGAARNGYTF
TGCAGCGGTGCCGCGAGGAATGGCTACACCTTC
>TRBD2|17|-|TRBJ2-1|TRBV7-3
CASSPVGLAGGYNEQFF
TGTGCCAGCAGCCCAGTGGGACTAGCGGGAGGATACAATGAGCAGTTCTTC
>TRBD1|15|few|TRBJ2-2|TRBV5-1
CASRSGTGDTGELFF
TGCGCCAGCAGGTCCGGGACAGGGGACACCGGGGAGCTGTTTTTT
>TRBD2|15|few|TRBJ2-5|TRBV10-3
CAISETSGGVETQYF
TGTGCCATCAGTGAAACTAGCGGGGGAGTGGAGACCCAGTACTTC
>-|14|-|TRBJ2-3|TRBV4-2
CASSQPGGTDTQYF
TGTGCCAGCAGCCAGCCGGGCGGAACAGATACGCAGTATTTT
>-|10|few|TRBJ2-3|TRBV20-1
CSVMIDTQYF
TGCAGTGTCATGATCGATACGCAGTATTTT
>-|16|few|TRBJ1-1|TRBV7-9
CASSLGTGLPGTEAFF
TGTGCCAGCAGCTTAGGAACAGGGCTCCCGGGCACTGAAGCTTTCTTT
>-|13|-|TRBJ1-2|TRBV4-2
CASSQDRTGGYTF
TGTGCCAGCAGCCAAGATAGGACGGGTGGCTACACCTTC
>-|13|few|TRBJ1-4|TRBV2
CASTGVRPEKLFF
TGTGCCAGCACAGGAGTCCGACCCGAAAAACTGTTTTTT
>-|13|many|TRBJ1-6|TRBV7-9
CASSLEGNSPLHF
TGTGCCAGCAGCTTGGAGGGGAATTCACCCCTCCACTTT
>TRBD1|16|-|TRBJ2-4|TRBV7-2
CASSLRTGWGKNIQYF
TGTGCCAGCAGCTTGAGGACAGGGTGGGGGAAAAACATTCAGTACTTC
>-|16|few|TRBJ2-5|TRBV27
CASSFSTTGTQETQYF
TGTGCCAGCAGTTTTTCAACAACCGGGACTCAAGAGACCCAGTACTTC